Following are 10 T cell receptor beta chains from one sample sequenced in a study of STAT5B mutations in CD4+ large granular lymphocyte leukemia. Generated by immunoSEQ multiplex PCR, the TCRdb table keeps only in-frame clones and is missing some. The sample holds roughly 30,000 clones, 70% to 90% seen once. The specimen was CD4+ T cells from blood buffy coats. These receptor sequences come from a human donor in good health.

J is TRBJ2-7 and V is TRBV18; no clear D gene. This CDR3 comprises 17 residues. The germline V and J ends were trimmed by 4 bases and 2 bases, with 21 bases remaining between them. CDR1 and CDR2 (germline): KGHSH, LQKENI. DNA of the CDR3: TGTGCCAGCTCACTTTCGTCGTCGGCGCCCCCTCCCTACGAGCAGTACTTC. Its protein is CASSLSSSAPPPYEQYF.

J is TRBJ1-1 and V is TRBV28; D might be TRBD1 (6 bases). Trimming stripped 7 bases from V and 1 base from J, with 7 bases between. Germline V gene lookup returns CDR1 MDHEN and CDR2 SYDVKM. CDR3 size: 12 residues. CDR3: CASTGANTEAFF. CDR3 DNA: TGTGCCAGCACAGGGGCGAACACTGAAGCTTTCTTT.

V and J are TRBV29-1 and TRBJ1-3, with 9 bases fitting TRBD1. V shed 6 bases and J 0 bases; nucleotides not matched to a gene: 3. Germline-derived CDR1 and CDR2 are SQVTM and ANQGSEA. The CDR3 loop spans 14 amino acids. The DNA of the CDR3 is TGCAGCGTGACAGGGGGTACCTCTGGAAACACCATATATTTT. Protein product: CSVTGGTSGNTIYF.

The chain is built from TRBV4-1 and TRBJ1-1; D perhaps matches TRBD1 (6 bases). The CDR3 sequence is 15 residues long. Trimming removed 1 base from V and 1 base from J, with 10 bases in between. Germline assignment: CDR1 MGHRA and CDR2 YSYEKL. Here the CDR3 reads CASSQGGRGNTEAFF. The DNA of the CDR3 is TGCGCCAGCAGCCAAGGGGGGCGAGGGAACACTGAAGCTTTCTTT.

V gene TRBV5-1 combines with J gene TRBJ1-3; TRBD1 aligns across 9 bases. CDR3 length: 15 amino acids. Germline CDR1 is SGHRS and CDR2 is YFSETQ. With 0 bases clipped from V and 2 bases from J, the junction kept 0 bases outside the gene matches. The CDR3 reads CASSLGDRAGNTIYF. Written as DNA, the CDR3 is TGCGCCAGCAGCTTGGGGGACAGGGCTGGAAACACCATATATTTT.

The genes are TRBV28 and TRBJ2-1; perhaps TRBD1 as D (5 bases). Trimming took off 3 bases at V and 4 bases at J, with 13 bases between the two ends. Germline CDR1 is MDHEN and CDR2 is SYDVKM. The CDR3 contains 15 residues. CDR3: CASSFQGNPYNEQFF. CDR3 sequence (DNA): TGTGCCAGCAGTTTCCAGGGAAACCCTTACAATGAGCAGTTCTTC.

The chain links TRBV28 to TRBJ1-5, with D possibly matching TRBD1 (6 bases). CDR1 and CDR2 from the germline V gene are MDHEN and SYDVKM. V was shortened by 3 bases and J by 1 base, with 16 bases between the two germline ends. The CDR3 loop spans 17 amino acids. The CDR3 reads CASSLGRGGLSNQPQHF. The CDR3 DNA reads as TGTGCCAGCAGTTTGGGGCGGGGGGGGCTAAGCAATCAGCCCCAGCATTTT.

This rearrangement joins TRBV5-4 to TRBJ2-7; TRBD1 agrees at 10 bases. This CDR3 contains 15 residues. In germline, CDR1 is SGHNT, CDR2 YYREEE (reference sequence). The J segment lost 4 bases and the V segment lost 4 bases, leaving 8 bases of the junction unmatched. The CDR3 is CASSKPTGGRYEQYF. CDR3 nucleotide sequence: TGTGCCAGCAGCAAACCGACAGGGGGCAGGTACGAGCAGTACTTC.

The rearrangement joins TRBV4-1 to TRBJ2-2; 7 bases are a match to TRBD2. Germline V gene sequence: CDR1 MGHRA, CDR2 YSYEKL. Unmatched junction bases numbered 8, after V lost 0 bases and J lost 4 bases. The length of the CDR3 is 17 residues. CDR3: CASSQEGWGGGTGELFF. The DNA of the CDR3 is TGCGCCAGCAGCCAAGAAGGTTGGGGGGGTGGCACCGGGGAGCTGTTTTTT.

The gene calls are TRBV11-2 and TRBJ1-2, with 9 bases identical to TRBD1. CDR1 is SGHAT and CDR2 is FQNNGV in the germline V gene. This CDR3 region has 19 residues. Trimming took 4 bases from V and 2 from J; bases not matched to a gene: 17. Here the CDR3 DNA reads TGTGCCAGCAGCTCGATAAAAGGACAGGGGTTTAGGGTCAACTATGGCTACACCTTC. Protein product: CASSSIKGQGFRVNYGYTF.